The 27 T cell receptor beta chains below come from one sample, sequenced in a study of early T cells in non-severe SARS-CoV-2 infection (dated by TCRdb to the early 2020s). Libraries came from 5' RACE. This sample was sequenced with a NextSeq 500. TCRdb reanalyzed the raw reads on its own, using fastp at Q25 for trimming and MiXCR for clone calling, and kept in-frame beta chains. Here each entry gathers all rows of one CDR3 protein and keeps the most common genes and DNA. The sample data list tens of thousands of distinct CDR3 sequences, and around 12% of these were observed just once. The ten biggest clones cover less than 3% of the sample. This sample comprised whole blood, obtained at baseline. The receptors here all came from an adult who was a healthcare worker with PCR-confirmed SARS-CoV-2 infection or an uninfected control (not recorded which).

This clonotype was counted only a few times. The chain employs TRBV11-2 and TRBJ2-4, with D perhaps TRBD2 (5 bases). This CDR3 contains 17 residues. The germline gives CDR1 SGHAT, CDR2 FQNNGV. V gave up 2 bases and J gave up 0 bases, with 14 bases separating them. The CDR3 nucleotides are TGTGCCAGCAGCTTACCTCCGGGAAAGGTAGCCAAAAACATTCAGTACTTC. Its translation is CASSLPPGKVAKNIQYF.

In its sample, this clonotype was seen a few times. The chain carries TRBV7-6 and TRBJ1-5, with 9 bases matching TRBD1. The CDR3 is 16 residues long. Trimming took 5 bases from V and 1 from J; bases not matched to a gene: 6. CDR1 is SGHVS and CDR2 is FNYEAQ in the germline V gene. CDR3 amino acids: CASSAHRGLSNQPQHF. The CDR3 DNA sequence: TGTGCCAGCAGCGCCCACAGGGGGCTGAGCAATCAGCCCCAGCATTTT.

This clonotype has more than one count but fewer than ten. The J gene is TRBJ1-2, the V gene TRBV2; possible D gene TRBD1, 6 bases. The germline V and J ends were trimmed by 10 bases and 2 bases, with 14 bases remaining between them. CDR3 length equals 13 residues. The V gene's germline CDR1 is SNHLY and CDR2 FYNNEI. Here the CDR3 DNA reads TGTGCCACCGTGGGGGGCCTGAACTATGGCTACACCTTC. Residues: CATVGGLNYGYTF.

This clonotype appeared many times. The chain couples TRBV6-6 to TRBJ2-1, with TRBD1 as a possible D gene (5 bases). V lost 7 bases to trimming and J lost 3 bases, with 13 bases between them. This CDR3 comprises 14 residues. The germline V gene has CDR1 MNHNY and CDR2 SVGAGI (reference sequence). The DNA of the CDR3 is TGTGCCAGCATCTCAGGGAACTACTACAATGAGCAGTTCTTC. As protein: CASISGNYYNEQFF.

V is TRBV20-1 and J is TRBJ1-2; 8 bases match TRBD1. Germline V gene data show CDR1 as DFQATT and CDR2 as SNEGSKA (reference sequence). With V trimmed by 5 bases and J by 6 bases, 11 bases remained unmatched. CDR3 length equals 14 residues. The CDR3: CSALGAGGSDGYTF. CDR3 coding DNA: TGCAGTGCTCTGGGGGCAGGGGGCAGCGATGGCTACACCTTC.

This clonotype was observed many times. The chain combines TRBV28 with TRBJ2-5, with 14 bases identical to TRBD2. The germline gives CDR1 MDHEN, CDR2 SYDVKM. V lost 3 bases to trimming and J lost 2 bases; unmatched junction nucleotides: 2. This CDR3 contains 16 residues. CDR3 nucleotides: TGTGCCAGCAGTTTGGGACTAGCGGGGGCACAAGAGACCCAGTACTTC. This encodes CASSLGLAGAQETQYF.

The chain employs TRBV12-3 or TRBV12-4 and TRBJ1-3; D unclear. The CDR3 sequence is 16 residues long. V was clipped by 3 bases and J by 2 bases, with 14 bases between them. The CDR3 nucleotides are TGTGCCAGCAGTTTCCCCGGGTACGGACCTGGAAACACCATATATTTT. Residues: CASSFPGYGPGNTIYF.

DNA for the CDR3: TGTGCCAGCAGTTACCCCCCGGGCTACGAGCAGTACTTC. Residues: CASSYPPGYEQYF. The V and J genes are TRBV6-5 and TRBJ2-7, with D hard to call. This CDR3 is built from 13 residues. Germline loops: CDR1 MNHEY, CDR2 SVGAGI. V was clipped by 2 bases and J by 3 bases, with 8 bases between them.

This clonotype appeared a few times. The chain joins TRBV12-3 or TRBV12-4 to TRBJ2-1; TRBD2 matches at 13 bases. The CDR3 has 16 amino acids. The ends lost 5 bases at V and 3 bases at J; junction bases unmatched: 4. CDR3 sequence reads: CASSLRLAGGYNEQFF. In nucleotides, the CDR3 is TGTGCCAGCAGTCTCAGACTAGCGGGGGGCTACAATGAGCAGTTCTTC.

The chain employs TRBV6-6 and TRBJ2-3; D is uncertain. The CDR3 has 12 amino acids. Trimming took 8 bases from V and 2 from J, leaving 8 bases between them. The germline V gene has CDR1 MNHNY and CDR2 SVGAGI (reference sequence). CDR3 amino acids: CASVGNTDTQYF. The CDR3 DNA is TGTGCCAGCGTGGGTAACACAGATACGCAGTATTTT.

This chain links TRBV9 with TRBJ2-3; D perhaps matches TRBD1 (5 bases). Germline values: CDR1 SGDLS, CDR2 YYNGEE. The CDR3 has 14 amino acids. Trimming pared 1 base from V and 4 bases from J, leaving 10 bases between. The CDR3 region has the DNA TGTGCCAGCAGCGTAAGGGGCAGGGCAGATACGCAGTATTTT. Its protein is CASSVRGRADTQYF.

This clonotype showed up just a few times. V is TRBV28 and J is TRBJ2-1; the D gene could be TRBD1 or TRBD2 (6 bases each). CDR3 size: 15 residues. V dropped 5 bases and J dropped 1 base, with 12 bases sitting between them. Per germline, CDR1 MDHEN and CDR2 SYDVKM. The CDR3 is CASSLGGQSYNEQFF. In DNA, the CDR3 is TGTGCCAGCAGTCTCGGGGGCCAGTCCTACAATGAGCAGTTCTTC.

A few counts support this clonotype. The CDR3 DNA follows: TGCAGTGCTAGTGGTGGGGAGACCCAGTACTTC. It yields the protein CSASGGETQYF. The rearrangement joins TRBV20-1 to TRBJ2-5; D not resolved. Per germline, CDR1 DFQATT and CDR2 SNEGSKA (reference sequence). Trimming stripped 3 bases from V and 5 bases from J, with 7 bases between. CDR3 length: 11 amino acids.

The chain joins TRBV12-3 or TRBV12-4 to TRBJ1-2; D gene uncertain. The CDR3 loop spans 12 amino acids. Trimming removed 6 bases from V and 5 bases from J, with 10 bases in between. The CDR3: CASSSRLYGYTF. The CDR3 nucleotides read TGTGCCAGCAGCTCCAGATTGTATGGCTACACCTTC.

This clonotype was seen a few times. CDR3 bases: TGTGCCAGCAGCTTGGTTGGAGGGGCCTCCTACGAGCAGTACTTC. This translates into CASSLVGGASYEQYF. V usage is TRBV5-4 and J usage is TRBJ2-7; D may be TRBD2 (6 bases). Germline lookup yields CDR1 SGHNT and CDR2 YYREEE (reference sequence). V lost 0 bases and J lost 0, with 10 bases in between. This CDR3 is built from 15 residues.

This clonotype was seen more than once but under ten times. The CDR3 region has the DNA TGTGCCAGCAGCCAATATGACAGATCTAGCAATCAGCCCCAGCATTTT. Its protein is CASSQYDRSSNQPQHF. The rearrangement uses TRBV16 and TRBJ1-5; TRBD1 is a possible D gene (5 bases). The CDR3 consists of 16 residues. Germline V gene data show CDR1 as KGHSY and CDR2 as FQNENV. V was shortened by 1 base and J by 0 bases, with 10 bases between the two germline ends.

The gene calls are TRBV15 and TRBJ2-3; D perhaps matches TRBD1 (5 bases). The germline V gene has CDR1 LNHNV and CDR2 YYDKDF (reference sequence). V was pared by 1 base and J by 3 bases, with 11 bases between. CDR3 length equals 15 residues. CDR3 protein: CATSRVQPGTDTQYF. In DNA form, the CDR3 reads TGTGCCACCAGCAGAGTTCAGCCAGGGACAGATACGCAGTATTTT.

The CDR3 region is CASSSPMRNQPQHF. The CDR3 region has the DNA TGTGCCAGCAGTTCGCCTATGCGCAATCAGCCCCAGCATTTT. The J gene is TRBJ1-5, the V gene TRBV28, with unresolved D. The germline CDR1 and CDR2 sequences are MDHEN and SYDVKM. V was cut by 4 bases and J by 2 bases, with 9 bases left in between. The CDR3 extends over 14 amino acids.

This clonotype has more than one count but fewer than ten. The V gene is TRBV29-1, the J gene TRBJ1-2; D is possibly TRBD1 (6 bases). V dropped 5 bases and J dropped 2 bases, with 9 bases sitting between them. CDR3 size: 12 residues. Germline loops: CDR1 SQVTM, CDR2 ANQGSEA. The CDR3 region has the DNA TGCAGCGTTACTACAGGGAACTATGGCTACACCTTC. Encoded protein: CSVTTGNYGYTF. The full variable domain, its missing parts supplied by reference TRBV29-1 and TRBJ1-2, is SAVISQKPSRDICQRGTSLTIQCQVDSQVTMMFWYRQQPGQSLTLIATANQGSEATYESGFVIDKFPISRPNLTFSTLTVSNMSPEDSSIYLCSVTTGNYGYTFGSGTRLTVV.

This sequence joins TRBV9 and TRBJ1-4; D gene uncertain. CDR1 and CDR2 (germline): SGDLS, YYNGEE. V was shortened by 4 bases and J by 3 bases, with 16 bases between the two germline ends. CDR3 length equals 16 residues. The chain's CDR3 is CASSPDLGSANEKLFF. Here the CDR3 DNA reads TGTGCCAGCAGCCCCGACCTGGGCAGCGCTAATGAAAAACTGTTTTTT.

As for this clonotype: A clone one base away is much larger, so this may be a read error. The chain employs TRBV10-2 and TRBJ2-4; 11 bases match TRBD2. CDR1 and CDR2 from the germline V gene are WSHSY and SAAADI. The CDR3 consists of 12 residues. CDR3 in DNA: TGCACCAGCAGTGATAGCGGGGGGGTCCAGTACTTC. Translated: CTSSDSGGVQYF.

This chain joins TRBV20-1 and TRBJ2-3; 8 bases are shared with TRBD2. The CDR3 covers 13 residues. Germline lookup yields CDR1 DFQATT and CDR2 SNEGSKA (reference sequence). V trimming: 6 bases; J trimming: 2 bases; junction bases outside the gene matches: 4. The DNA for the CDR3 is TGCAGTGCCCGCGGGGGGTCCACAGATACGCAGTATTTT. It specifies CSARGGSTDTQYF.

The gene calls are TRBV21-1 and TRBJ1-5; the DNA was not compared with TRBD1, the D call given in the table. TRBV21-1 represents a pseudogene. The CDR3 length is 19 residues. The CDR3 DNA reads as TGTGCCAGCAGCAAAGGCACTTACGCCGACGGGGGGAGCAATCAGCCCCAGCATTTT. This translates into CASSKGTYADGGSNQPQHF.

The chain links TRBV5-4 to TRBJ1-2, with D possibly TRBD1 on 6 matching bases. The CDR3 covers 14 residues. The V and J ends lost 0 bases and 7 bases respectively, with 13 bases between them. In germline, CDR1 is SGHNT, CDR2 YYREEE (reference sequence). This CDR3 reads CASSLGLQGSGYTF. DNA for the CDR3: TGTGCCAGCAGCTTGGGTTTACAGGGTTCTGGCTACACCTTC.

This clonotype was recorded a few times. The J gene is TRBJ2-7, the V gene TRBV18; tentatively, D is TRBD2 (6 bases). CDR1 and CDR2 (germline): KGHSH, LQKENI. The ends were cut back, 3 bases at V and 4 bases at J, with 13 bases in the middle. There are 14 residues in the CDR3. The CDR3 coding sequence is TGTGCCAGCTCACCCCGGGACTCGATTTACGAGCAGTACTTC. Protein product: CASSPRDSIYEQYF.

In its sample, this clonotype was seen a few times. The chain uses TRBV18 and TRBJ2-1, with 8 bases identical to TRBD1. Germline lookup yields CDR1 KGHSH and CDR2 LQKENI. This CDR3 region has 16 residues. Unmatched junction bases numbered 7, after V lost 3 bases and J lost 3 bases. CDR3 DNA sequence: TGTGCCAGCTCACCTCTGCAGGGGGCGGGCTACAATGAGCAGTTCTTC. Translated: CASSPLQGAGYNEQFF.

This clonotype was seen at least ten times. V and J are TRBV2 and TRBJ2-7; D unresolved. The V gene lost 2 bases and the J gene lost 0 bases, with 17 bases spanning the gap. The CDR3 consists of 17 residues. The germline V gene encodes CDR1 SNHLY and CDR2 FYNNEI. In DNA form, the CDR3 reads TGTGCCAGCAGTGAAATATGGGGTGGATCCGGCTCCTACGAGCAGTACTTC. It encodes CASSEIWGGSGSYEQYF.